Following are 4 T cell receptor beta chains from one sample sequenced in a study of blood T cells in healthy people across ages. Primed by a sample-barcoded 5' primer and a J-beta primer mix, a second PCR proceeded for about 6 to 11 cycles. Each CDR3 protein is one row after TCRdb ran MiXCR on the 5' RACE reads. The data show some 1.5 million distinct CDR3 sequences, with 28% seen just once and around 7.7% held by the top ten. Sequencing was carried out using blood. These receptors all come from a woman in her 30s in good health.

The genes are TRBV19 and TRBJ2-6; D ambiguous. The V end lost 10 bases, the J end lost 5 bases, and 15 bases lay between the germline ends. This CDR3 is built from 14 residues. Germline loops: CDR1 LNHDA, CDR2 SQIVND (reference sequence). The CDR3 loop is CATIGSNWANVLTF. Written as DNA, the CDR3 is TGTGCCACCATTGGCAGTAACTGGGCCAACGTCCTGACTTTC.

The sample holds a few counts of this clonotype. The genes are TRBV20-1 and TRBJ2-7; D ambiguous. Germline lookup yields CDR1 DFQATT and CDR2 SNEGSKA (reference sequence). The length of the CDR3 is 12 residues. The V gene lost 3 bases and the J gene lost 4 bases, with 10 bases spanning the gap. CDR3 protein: CSASGAKYEQYF. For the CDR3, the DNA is TGCAGTGCTAGCGGAGCCAAATACGAGCAGTACTTC.

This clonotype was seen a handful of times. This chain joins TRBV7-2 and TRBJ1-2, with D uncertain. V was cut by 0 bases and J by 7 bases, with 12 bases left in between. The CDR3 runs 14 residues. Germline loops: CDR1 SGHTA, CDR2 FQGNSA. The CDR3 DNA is TGTGCCAGCAGCTTAGCGCCCCAGGAGGGTGGCTACACCTTC. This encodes CASSLAPQEGGYTF.

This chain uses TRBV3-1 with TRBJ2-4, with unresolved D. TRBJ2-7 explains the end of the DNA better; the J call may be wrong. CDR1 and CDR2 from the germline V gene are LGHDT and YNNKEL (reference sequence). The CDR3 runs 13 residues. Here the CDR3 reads CASSPLYAYEQYF. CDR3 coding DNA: TGTGCCAGCAGCCCCCTCTACGCCTACGAGCAGTACTTC.